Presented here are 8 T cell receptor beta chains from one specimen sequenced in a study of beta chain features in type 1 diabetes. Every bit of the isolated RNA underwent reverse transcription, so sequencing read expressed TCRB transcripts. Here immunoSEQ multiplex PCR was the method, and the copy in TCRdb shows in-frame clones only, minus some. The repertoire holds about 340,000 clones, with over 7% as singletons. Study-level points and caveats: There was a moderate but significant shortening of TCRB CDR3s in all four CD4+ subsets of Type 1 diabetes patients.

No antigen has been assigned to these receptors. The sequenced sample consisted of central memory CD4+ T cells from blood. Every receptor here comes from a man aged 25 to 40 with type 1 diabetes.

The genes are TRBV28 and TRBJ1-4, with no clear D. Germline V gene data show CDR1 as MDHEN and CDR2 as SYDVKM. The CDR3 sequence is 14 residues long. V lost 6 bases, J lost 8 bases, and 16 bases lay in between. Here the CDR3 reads CASSKDPGREKLFF. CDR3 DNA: TGTGCCAGCAGCAAGGACCCTGGGCGGGAAAAACTGTTTTTT.

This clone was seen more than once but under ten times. CDR3 sequence: CAISESRGGGARETQYF. For the CDR3, the DNA is TGTGCCATCAGTGAGTCGAGGGGCGGGGGGGCCCGAGAGACCCAGTACTTC. This chain links TRBV10-3 with TRBJ2-5, with TRBD2 matching over 9 bases. V gave up 0 bases and J gave up 4 bases; unmatched junction bases: 9. CDR3 length: 17 amino acids. Germline assignment: CDR1 ENHRY and CDR2 SYGVKD.

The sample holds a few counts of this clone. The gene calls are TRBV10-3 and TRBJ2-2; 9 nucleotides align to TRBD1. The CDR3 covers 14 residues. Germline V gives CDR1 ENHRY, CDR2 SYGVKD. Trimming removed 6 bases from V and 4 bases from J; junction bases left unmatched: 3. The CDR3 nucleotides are TGTGCCATCAGCGGGACAGGGATCACCGGGGAGCTGTTTTTT. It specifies CAISGTGITGELFF.

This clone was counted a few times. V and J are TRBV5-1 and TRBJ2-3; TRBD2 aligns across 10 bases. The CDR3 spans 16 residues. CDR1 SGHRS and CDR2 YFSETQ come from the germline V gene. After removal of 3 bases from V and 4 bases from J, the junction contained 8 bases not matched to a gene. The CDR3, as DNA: TGCGCCAGCAGCTCAAGGACTAGCGGACTCTCAGATACGCAGTATTTT. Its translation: CASSSRTSGLSDTQYF.

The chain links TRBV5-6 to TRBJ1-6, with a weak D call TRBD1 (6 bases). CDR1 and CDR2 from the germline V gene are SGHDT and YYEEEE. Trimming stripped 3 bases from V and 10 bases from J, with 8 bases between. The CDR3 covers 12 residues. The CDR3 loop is CASSSGVSPLHF. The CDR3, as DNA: TGTGCCAGCAGCTCAGGGGTCTCACCCCTCCACTTT.

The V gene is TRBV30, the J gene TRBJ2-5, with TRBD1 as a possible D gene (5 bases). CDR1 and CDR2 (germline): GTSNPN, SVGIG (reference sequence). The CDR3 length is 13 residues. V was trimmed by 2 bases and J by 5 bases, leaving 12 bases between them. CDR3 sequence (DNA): TGTGCCTGGAGTCCTGGGGCAGGGGAGACCCAGTACTTC. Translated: CAWSPGAGETQYF.

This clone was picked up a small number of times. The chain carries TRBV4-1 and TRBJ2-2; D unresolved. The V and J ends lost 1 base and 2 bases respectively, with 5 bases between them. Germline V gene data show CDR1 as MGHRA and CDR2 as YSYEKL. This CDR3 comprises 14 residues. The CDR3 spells CASSQGANTGELFF. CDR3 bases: TGCGCCAGCAGCCAAGGCGCCAACACCGGGGAGCTGTTTTTT.

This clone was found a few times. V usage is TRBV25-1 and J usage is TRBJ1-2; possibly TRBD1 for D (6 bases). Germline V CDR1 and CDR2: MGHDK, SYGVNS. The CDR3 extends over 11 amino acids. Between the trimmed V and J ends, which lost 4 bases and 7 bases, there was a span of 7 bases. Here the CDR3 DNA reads TGTGCCAGCAGTGCAGGGGCTGGCTACACCTTC. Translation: CASSAGAGYTF.